This T cell receptor (beta chain) was identified during a study of cytomegalovirus exposure and HLA in healthy donors. Study-wide findings and caveats: For cytomegalovirus status, the classifier reportedly gave diagnoses with high specificity and sensitivity.

Looked up from germline, CDR1 is SGHAT and CDR2 is FQNNGV. This CDR3 has 13 amino acids. V lost 2 bases and J lost 4, with 8 bases in between. As regards this clone: No antigen is known for it.

It was with 60 Vbeta and 13 Jbeta primers that the PCR ran. Profiling relied on immunoSEQ multiplex PCR, and the TCRdb table lists in-frame clones only, not all of them. The top ten clones hold around 4.9% of a sample with under 150,000 clones, around 80% of them seen once. The receptor's source is a male donor in good health and CMV-seronegative. What was sequenced was PBMCs. V is TRBV11-2 and J is TRBJ1-1, with D tentatively TRBD1 (6 bases). CDR3 DNA sequence: TGTGCCAGCAGCTTAAGGGGGTCCACTGAAGCTTTCTTT. This gives the protein CASSLRGSTEAFF.